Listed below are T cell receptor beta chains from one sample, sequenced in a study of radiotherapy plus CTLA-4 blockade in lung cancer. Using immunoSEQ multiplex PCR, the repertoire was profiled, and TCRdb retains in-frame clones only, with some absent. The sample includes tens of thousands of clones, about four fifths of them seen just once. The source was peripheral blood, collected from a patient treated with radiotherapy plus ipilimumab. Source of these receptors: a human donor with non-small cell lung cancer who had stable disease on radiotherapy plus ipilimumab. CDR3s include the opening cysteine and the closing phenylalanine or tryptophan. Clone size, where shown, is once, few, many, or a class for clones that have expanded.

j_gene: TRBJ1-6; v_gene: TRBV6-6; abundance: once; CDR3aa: CASSFRGGVSPLHF
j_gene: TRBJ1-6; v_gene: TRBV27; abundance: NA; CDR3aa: CASSFSGSTPLHF
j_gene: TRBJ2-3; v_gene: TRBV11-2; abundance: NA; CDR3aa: CASSFGLAGVTDTQYF
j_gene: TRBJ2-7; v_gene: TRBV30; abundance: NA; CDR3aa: CAWSVGSGWYEQYF
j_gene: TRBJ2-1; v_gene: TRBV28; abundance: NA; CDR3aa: CASSPIESNEQFF
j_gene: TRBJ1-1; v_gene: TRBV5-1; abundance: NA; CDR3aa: CASSTGQGFTLRGAFF
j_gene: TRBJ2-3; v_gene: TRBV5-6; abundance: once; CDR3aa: CASSLVRGASTDTQYF
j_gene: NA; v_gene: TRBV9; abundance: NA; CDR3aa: CASSSPTSYEQYF
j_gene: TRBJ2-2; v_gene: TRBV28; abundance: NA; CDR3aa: CASRAPGQGRTGELFF
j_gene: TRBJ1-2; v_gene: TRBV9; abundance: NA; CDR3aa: CASSGGLTRGYTF
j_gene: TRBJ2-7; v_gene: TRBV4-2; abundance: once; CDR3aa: CASSQENRGDEQYF
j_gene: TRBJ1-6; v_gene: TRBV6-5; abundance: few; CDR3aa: CASSPTGGNSPLHF
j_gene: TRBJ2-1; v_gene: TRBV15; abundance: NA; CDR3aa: CATSRVPVWGHNEQFF
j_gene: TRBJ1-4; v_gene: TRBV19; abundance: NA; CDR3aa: CASTTAGGANEKLFF
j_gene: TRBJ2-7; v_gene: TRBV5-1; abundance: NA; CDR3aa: CASSLGGTGALSSYEQYF
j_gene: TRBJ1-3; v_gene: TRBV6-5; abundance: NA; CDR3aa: CASSGDRNTIYF
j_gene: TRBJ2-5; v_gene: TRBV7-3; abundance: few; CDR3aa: CASSLDRGETQYF
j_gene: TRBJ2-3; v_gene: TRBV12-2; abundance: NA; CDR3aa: CASRLIPAGSVDTQYF
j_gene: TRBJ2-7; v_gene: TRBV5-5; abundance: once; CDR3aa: CASSLGSAYEQYF
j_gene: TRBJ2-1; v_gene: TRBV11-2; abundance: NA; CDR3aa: CASSFAAGGLSEQFF
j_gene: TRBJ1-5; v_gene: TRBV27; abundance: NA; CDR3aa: CASKRGQVNQPQHF
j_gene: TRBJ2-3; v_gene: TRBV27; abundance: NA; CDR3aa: CASSLLGGGGDTQYF
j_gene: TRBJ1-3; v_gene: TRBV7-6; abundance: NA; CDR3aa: CASSFQGQGPSGNTIYF
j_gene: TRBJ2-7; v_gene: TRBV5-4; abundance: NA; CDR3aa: CASRDPTQGSYEQYF
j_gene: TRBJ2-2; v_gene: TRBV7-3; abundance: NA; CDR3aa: CASRIGPTGELFF
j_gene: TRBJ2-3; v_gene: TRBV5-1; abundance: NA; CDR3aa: CASSLAGVTDTQYF
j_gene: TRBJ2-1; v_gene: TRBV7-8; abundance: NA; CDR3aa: CASSLYRDRVTEQFF
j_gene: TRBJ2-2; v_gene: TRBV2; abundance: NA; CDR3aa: CASSDPGRARAGELFF
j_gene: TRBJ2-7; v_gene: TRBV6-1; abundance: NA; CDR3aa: CASSEAGTYEQYF
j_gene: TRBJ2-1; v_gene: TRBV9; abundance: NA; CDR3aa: CASSDLAGGNEQFF
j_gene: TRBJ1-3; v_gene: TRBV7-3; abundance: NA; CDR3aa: CASSLTADGNTIYF
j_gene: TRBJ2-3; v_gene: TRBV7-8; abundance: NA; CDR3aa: CASSSITDRGRDTQYF
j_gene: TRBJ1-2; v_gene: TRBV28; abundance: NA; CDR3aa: CASSLTGTGHGYTF
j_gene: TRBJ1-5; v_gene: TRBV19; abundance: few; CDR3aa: CASNRGPYPGQPQHF
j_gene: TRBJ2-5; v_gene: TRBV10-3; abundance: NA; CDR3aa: CAISERQGAGETQYF
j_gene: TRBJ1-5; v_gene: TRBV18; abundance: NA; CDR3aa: CASSPPANQPQHF
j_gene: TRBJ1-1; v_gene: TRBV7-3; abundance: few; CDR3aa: CASSLQPRGTGAEAFF
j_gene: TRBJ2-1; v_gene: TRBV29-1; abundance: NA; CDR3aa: CSVETDSSYNEQFF
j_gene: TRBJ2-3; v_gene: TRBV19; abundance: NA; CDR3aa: CASSTQTGGTDTQYF
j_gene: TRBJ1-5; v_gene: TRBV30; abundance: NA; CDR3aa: CAWSLQGGQPQHF
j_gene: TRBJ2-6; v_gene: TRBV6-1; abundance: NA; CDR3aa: CASSEGPGLTGANVLTF
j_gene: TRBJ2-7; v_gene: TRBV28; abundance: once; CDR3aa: CASRSGGYEQYF
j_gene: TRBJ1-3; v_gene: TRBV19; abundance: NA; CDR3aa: CASVDRAVDTIYF
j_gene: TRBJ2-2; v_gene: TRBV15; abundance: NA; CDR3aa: CATSTTPGQGRSGELFF
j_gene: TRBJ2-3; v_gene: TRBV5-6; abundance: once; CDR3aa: CASSKRGGFRADTQYF
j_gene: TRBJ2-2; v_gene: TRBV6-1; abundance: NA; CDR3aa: CASIGTTYTGELFF
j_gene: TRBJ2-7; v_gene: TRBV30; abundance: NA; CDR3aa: CASRLAGSREQYF
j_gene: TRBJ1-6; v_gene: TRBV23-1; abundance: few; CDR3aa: CASSQSRGGNSPLHF
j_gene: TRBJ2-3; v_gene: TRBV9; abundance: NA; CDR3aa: CASSVATRGERADTQYF
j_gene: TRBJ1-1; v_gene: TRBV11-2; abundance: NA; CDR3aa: CASSLEWGRANTEAFF
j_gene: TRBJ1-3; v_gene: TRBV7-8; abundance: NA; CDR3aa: CASSIEKNTIYF
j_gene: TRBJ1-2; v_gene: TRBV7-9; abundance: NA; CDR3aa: CASSHRGSDYGYTF
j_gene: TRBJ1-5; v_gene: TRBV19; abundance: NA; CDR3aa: CASSNFLTGDQPQHF
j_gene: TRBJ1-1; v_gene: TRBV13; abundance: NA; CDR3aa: CASTLPEEGQKKYPTEAFF
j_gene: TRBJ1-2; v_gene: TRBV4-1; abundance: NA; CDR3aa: CASSRLGTAYGYTF